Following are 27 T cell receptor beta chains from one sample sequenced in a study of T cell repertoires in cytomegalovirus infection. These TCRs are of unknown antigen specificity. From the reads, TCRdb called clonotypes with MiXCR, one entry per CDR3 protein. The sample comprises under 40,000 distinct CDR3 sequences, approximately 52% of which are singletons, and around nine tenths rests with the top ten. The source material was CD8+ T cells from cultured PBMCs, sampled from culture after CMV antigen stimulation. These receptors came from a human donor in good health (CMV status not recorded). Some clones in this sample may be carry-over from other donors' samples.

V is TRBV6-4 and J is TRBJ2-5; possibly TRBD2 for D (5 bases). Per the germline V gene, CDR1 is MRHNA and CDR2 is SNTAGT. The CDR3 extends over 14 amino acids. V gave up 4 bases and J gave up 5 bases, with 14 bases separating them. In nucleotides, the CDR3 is TGTGCCAGCAGTGTGAACGGGATGGAGGAGACCCAGTACTTC. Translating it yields CASSVNGMEETQYF.

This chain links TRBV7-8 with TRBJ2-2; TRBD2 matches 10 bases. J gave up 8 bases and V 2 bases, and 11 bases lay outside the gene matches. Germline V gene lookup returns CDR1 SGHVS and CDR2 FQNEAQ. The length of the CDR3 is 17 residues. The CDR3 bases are TGTGCCAGCAGCTTATCAACTAGCGGGAATAGTATTGGGGAGCTGTTTTTT. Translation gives CASSLSTSGNSIGELFF. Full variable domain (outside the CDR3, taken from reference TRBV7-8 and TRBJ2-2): GAGVSQSPRYKVAKRGQDVALRCDPISGHVSLFWYQQALGQGPEFLTYFQNEAQLDKSGLPSDRFFAERPEGSVSTLKIQRTQQEDSAVYLCASSLSTSGNSIGELFFGEGSRLTVL.

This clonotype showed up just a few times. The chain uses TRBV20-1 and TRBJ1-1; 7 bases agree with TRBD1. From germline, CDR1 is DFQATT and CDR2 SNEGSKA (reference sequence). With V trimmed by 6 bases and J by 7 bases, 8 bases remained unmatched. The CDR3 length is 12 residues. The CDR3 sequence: CSATTGEVEAFF. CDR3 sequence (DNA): TGCAGTGCAACAACAGGGGAGGTTGAAGCTTTCTTT.

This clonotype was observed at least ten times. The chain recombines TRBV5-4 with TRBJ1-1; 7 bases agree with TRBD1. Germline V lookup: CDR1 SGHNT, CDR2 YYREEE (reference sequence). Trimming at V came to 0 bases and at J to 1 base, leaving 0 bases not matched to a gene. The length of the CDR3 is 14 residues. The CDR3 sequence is CASSLDRGNTEAFF. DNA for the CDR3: TGTGCCAGCAGCTTGGACAGGGGGAACACTGAAGCTTTCTTT. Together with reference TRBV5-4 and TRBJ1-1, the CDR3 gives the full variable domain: ETGVTQSPTHLIKTRGQQVTLRCSSQSGHNTVSWYQQALGQGPQFIFQYYREEENGRGNFPPRFSGLQFPNYSSELNVNALELDDSALYLCASSLDRGNTEAFFGQGTRLTVV.

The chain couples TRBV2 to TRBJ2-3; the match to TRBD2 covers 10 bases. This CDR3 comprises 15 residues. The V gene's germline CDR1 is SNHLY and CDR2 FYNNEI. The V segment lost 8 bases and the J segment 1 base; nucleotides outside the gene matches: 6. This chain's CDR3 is CASYPGLAGTDTQYF. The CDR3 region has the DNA TGTGCCAGCTACCCCGGACTAGCGGGCACAGATACGCAGTATTTT.

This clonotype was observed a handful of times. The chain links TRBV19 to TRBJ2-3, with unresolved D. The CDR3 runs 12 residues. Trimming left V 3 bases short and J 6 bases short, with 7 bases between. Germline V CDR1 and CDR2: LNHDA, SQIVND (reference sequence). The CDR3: CASSIALDTQYF. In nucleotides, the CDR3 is TGTGCCAGTAGTATTGCTCTGGATACGCAGTATTTT.

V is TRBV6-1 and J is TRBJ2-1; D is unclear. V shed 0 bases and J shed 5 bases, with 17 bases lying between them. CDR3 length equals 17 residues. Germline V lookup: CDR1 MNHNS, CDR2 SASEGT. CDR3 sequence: CASSEAFERNYNNEQFF. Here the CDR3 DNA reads TGTGCCAGCAGTGAAGCTTTTGAGCGAAATTACAACAATGAGCAGTTCTTC.

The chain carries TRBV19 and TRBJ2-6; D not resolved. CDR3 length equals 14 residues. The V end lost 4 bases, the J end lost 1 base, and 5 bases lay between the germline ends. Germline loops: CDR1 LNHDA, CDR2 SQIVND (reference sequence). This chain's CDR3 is CASSKESGANVLTF. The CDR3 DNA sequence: TGTGCCAGTAGTAAAGAATCTGGGGCCAACGTCCTGACTTTC.

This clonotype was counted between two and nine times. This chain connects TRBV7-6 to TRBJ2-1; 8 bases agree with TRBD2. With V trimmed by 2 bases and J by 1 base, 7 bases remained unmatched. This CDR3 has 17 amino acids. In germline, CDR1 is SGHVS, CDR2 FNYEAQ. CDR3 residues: CASSLMGLGRSYNEQFF. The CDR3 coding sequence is TGTGCCAGCAGCTTAATGGGACTAGGTAGGTCCTACAATGAGCAGTTCTTC.

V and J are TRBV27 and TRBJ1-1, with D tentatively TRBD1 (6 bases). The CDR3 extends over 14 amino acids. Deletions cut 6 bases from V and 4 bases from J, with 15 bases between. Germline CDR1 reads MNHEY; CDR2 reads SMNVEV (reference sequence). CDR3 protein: CASSLQGGVTEAFF. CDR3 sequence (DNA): TGTGCCAGCAGCCTACAGGGAGGCGTCACTGAAGCTTTCTTT.

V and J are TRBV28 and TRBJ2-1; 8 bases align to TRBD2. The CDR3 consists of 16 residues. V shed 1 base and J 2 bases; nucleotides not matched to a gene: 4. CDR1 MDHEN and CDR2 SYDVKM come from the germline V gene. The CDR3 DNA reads TGTGCCAGCAGTTTATATATTAGCGGGACCTACAATGAGCAGTTCTTC. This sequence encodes CASSLYISGTYNEQFF.

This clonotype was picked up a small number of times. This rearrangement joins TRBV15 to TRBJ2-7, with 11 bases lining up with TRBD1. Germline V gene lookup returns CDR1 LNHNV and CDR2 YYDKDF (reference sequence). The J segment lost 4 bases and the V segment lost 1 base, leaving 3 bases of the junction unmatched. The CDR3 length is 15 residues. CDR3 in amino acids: CATSRGDRGDYEQYF. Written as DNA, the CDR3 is TGTGCCACCAGCAGAGGGGACAGGGGGGATTACGAGCAGTACTTC.

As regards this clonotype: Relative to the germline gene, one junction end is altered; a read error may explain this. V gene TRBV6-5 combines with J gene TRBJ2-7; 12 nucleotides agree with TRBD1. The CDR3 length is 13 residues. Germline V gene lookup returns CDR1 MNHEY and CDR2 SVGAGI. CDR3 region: CASSYGTGGEKYF. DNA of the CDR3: TGTGCCAGCAGTTACGGGACAGGGGGCGAGAAGTACTTC.

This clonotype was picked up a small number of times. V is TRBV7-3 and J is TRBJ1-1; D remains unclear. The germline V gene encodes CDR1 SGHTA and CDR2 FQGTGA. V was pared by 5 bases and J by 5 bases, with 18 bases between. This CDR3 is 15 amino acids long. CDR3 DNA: TGTGCCAGCAGCCAGCCTATCCCAGAAGTTACTGAAGCTTTCTTT. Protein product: CASSQPIPEVTEAFF.

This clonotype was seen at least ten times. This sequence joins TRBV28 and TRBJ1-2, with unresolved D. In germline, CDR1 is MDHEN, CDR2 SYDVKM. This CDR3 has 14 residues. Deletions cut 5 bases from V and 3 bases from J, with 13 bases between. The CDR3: CASSPLRLDYGYTF. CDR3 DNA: TGTGCCAGCAGTCCCCTGCGGCTGGACTATGGCTACACCTTC.

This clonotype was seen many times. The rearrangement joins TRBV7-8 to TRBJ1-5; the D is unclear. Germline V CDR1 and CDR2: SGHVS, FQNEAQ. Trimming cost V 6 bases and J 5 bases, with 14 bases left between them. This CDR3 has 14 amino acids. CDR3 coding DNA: TGTGCCAGCAGTCGAGGATCGGGAGATCAGCCCCAGCATTTT. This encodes CASSRGSGDQPQHF.

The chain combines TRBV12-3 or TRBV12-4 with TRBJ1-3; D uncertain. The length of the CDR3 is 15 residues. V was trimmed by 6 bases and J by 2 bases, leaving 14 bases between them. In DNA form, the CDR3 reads TGTGCCAGCAGCACCCTCGGAGGCGCTGGAAACACCATATATTTT. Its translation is CASSTLGGAGNTIYF.

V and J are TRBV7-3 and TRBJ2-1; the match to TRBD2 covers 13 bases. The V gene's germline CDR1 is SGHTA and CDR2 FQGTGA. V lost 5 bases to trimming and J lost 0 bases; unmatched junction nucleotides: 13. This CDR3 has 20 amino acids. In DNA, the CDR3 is TGTGCCAGCAGCGAACTAGCGGGAGGGCCTAAGGGGGGCTCCTACAATGAGCAGTTCTTC. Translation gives CASSELAGGPKGGSYNEQFF.

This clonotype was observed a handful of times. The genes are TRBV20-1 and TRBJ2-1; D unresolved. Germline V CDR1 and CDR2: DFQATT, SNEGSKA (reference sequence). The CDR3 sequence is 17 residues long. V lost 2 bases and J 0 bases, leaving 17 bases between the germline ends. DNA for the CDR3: TGCAGTGCTAGATCCTTGCGCAAGGCTGGCTCCTACAATGAGCAGTTCTTC. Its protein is CSARSLRKAGSYNEQFF.

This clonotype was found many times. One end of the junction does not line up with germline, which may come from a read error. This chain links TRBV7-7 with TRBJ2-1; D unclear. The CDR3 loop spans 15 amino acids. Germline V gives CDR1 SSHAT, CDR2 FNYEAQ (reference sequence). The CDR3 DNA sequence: TGTGCTAGCAGCGATGAAGGGCGCTCCTACAATGAGCAGTTCTTC. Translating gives CASSDEGRSYNEQFF.

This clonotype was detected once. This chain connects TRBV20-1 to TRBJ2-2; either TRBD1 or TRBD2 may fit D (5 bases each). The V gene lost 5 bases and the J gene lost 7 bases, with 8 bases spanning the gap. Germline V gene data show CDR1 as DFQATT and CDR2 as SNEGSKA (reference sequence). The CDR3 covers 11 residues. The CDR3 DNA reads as TGCAGTGCTTTGAGGGGCGGGGAGCTGTTTTTT. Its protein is CSALRGGELFF.

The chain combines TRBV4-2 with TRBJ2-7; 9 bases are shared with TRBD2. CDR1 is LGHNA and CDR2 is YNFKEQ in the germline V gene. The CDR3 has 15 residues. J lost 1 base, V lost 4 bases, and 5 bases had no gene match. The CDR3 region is CASSPTSGSSYEQYF. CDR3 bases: TGTGCCAGCAGCCCTACTAGCGGGTCATCCTACGAGCAGTACTTC.

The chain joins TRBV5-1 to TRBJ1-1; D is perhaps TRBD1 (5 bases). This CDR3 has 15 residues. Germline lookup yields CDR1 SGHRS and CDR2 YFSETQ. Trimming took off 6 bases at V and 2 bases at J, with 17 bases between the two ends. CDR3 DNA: TGCGCCAGCATCGATATTGGGGGACCAAACACTGAAGCTTTCTTT. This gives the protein CASIDIGGPNTEAFF.

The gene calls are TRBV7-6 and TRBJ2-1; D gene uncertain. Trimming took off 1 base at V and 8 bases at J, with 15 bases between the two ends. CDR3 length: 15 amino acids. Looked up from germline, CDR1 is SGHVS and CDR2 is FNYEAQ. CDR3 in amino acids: CASSLEIGSEHEQFF. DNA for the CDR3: TGTGCCAGCAGCTTAGAAATTGGGTCAGAACATGAGCAGTTCTTC.

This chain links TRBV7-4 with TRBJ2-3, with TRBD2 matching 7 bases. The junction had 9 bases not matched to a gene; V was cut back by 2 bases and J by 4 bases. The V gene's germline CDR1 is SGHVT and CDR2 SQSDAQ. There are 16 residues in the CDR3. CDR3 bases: TGTGCCAGCAGCTTATGGCTGTACGGGAGGCCAGATACGCAGTATTTT. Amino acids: CASSLWLYGRPDTQYF.

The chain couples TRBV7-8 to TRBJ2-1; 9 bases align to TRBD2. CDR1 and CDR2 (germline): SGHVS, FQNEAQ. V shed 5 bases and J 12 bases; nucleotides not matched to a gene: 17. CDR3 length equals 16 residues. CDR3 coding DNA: TGTGCCAGCAGCCCCCCAGGCCGGCTAGCGGGAATGGTGCAGTTCTTC. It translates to CASSPPGRLAGMVQFF. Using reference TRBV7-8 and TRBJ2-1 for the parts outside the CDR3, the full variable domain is GAGVSQSPRYKVAKRGQDVALRCDPISGHVSLFWYQQALGQGPEFLTYFQNEAQLDKSGLPSDRFFAERPEGSVSTLKIQRTQQEDSAVYLCASSPPGRLAGMVQFFGPGTRLTVL.

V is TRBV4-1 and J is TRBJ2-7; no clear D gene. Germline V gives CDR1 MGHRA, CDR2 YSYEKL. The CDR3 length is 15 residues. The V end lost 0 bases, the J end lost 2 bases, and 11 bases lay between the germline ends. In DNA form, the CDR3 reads TGCGCCAGCAGCCAAGAAGAGCACGTAGCCTACGAGCAGTACTTC. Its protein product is CASSQEEHVAYEQYF.